Sequencing of this T cell receptor (beta chain) was carried out in a study of cytomegalovirus exposure and HLA in healthy donors (TCRdb year 2017). As for the study more broadly: An earlier analysis of approximately 600 of the donors reported 250 to 350 Gb of sequence data and more than 90 million unique TCR beta sequences from 150 million to 200 million T cells. An early release that covered roughly 600 HLA-typed donors contained about 300 gigabases of sequencing data and around 80 million unique TCR sequences. The genetic ancestry cluster associated with self-reported Caucasian donors included 70% to 85% of the roughly 400 genotyped donors. The study aimed to test whether cataloging public T cell receptors could reveal signatures of past pathogen exposure. The T cell repertoires of some 670 subjects were profiled by immunosequencing and related to cytomegalovirus serostatus. In addition to the first cohort of 650 to 800 subjects, a separate validation cohort of approximately 120 different subjects was used. High-throughput TCR immunosequencing, statistical association of individual TCRs with disease status, and machine learning were combined to predict cytomegalovirus infection status. In a later analysis, previously published TCR beta repertoires from roughly 710 donors were re-analyzed and high-resolution HLA genotyping was added so that TCR occurrence patterns could be studied. Rather than drawing on any new phenotypic data, the later analysis identified candidate immune exposures from TCR beta sequences and the way those sequences occurred across donors. To decide whether each TCR beta V gene segment behaved as functional or pseudogenic, an earlier analysis of some 570 of the donors relied on high-throughput TCR beta sequencing. Alongside the repertoire data, information on donor age, sex, ethnicity and CMV serostatus was compiled. A later genetic analysis used genome-wide SNP genotypes for about three fifths of the roughly 700 donors, treating that subset as a discovery cohort. All discovery cohort repertoires had been generated on a single sequencing platform. Both class I and class II loci were covered by HLA typing, at four-digit resolution. Typing coverage varied by locus: roughly 620-640 donors for A, B, C, DRB1 and DQB1; approximately 560 for DQA1; approximately 570 for DPA1; roughly 450 for DPB1. A handful of DR-DQ haplotypes were handled as single units for association and clustering because linkage in the cohort was strong. On average, approximately 250,000 unique TCR beta nucleotide sequences were sequenced per donor among a few hundred genotyped donors of the cohort, with roughly 18% of those sequences being non-productive. Broader findings and caveats from the paper: Correlated functional status among segregating V segments might be attributable to linkage disequilibrium, but an unknown experimental factor could not be ruled out. At a false discovery rate of 0.05, a later analysis linked 16,000 or so TCR beta sequences to specific HLA alleles. Assigning TCR associations to individual alleles was difficult when HLA alleles, especially DR and DQ, strongly co-occurred. According to a later analysis, most CMV-associated TCR beta chains appeared to be HLA-restricted, and the HLA associations seemed to be driven largely by CMV exposure. HLA typing was unavailable for some donors at each locus, so association tests used only the typed subset. V-gene and J-gene trimming of TCR beta chains was associated with a missense DCLRE1C variant in a later genetic analysis, and the association was replicated in an independent cohort. A further reported finding was that TCR beta sequences accurately predicted the HLA-A and HLA-B alleles for most subjects in the first cohort. In both the original and validation cohorts, the classifier was reported to diagnose cytomegalovirus status with high specificity and sensitivity. A later analysis reported that several top co-occurrence clusters appeared linked to parvovirus B19, influenza, CMV and Epstein-Barr virus. A cluster of highly shared sequence variants was judged likely to represent a technical artifact of the sequencing pipeline. Only TCR beta chains were sequenced in this cohort, and the absence of alpha or paired-chain data limited detectable features. Most TCR sequences were observed very rarely across donors, whereas some public TCRs were present in many individuals. Broadly in line with IMGT annotations, most TCR beta V segments showed up in productive rearrangements about 87% or about 30% of the time in an earlier analysis of roughly 590 of the donors. The 87-base-pair reads could not distinguish some IMGT-functional V segments, including TRBV6-2 and TRBV6-3, so those segments were excluded. In a later analysis, HLA-associated TCR beta chains were found to be more clonally expanded and to have lower generation probabilities than equally common non-associated chains. In a later analysis, the rate of TCR association differed among HLA loci, with DRB1 alleles having the most associated TCRs and HLA-C alleles having the fewest. It was suggested by the authors that the approach could potentially be generalized to other disease states and immunological phenotypes. In vitro tests confirmed that a few of the cytomegalovirus-associated TCR beta chains recognize cytomegalovirus antigens. Compared with the approximately 670-donor mean, donors in an Asian-associated ancestry cluster had fewer N-insertions in productive TCRs, according to a later genetic analysis. Roughly uniform sequencing depth across donors was assumed in presence/absence analyses, although this assumption may not hold. The only immune exposure information available for the cohort was CMV serostatus. Some 15 rarely observed V segments, including chromosome 9 orphons, were excluded from the earlier analysis of about 610 of the donors because counts were too low. The study listed approximately 160 TCR beta chains as associated with cytomegalovirus.

The cohort comprised 710 or so healthy bone marrow donors. All cohort members were sampled while nominally healthy, although unrecorded immune exposures were likely present. The donor was CMV seronegative and was included in the group of 352 seronegative cohort members. Every donor gave a peripheral blood sample, and the peripheral blood mononuclear cells from that sample were used for TCR beta sequencing. Genomic DNA extraction from the blood cell samples was performed with the Qiagen DNeasy Blood Extraction Kit. Library method: the immunoSEQ multiplex PCR assay. The multiplex PCR relied on a mix of 60 forward primers for TCR Vbeta segments and 13 reverse primers for TCR Jbeta segments. The CDR3 region of rearranged TCR beta genes was amplified from genomic DNA with a multiplex PCR assay. The amplified TCR beta libraries were sequenced on the Illumina HiSeq System as 87-base-pair reads. The published analysis was carried out like this. In a later analysis, tens of millions of unique TCR beta chains were counted across the approximately 620 repertoires, and approximately 11 million of these chains were shared by at least two donors. To remove PCR and sequencing errors, raw reads were error-corrected and collapsed into unique sequences using a nearest-neighbor algorithm that merged closely related sequences. To assign V, D and J gene segments, CDR3 sequences were aligned to IMGT reference sequences. Each retained sequence needed at least a six-nucleotide match to both a V gene segment and a J gene segment. Rearrangements were called productive when the CDR3 lacked stop codons and stayed in frame with V and J; all others were non-productive. CDR3 was defined according to IMGT convention as the region running from the second conserved V-encoded cysteine to the conserved J-encoded phenylalanine. In an earlier analysis of around 570 of the donors, sequences lacking an unambiguous match to a single V gene segment were excluded. In an earlier analysis of several hundred of the donors, V segments were called functional above 56.7% productive rearrangements and were called segregating when the between-donor standard deviation exceeded 5%. A statistical classification framework was built for diagnosing cytomegalovirus status from the catalog of TCR beta chain sequences. In a later analysis, V and J genes were assigned by comparing TCR nucleotide sequences against IMGT/GENE-DB human TR gene sequences. In a later analysis, CDR3 sequences and most-parsimonious VDJ recombination scenarios were assigned using the TCRdist pipeline. In a later analysis, each TCR beta chain was defined by its CDR3 amino acid sequence together with its V-gene family, and reads lacking a unique V-gene family were excluded. To address suspected cross-contamination and a sequencing artifact, a later analysis removed approximately 600 highly shared, low-generation-probability nucleotide sequences. In a later analysis, a clonal expansion index was calculated for each public chain from normalized within-repertoire ranks of inferred template counts. A later analysis computed generation probabilities with a VDJ recombination model fitted to out-of-frame rearrangements, and checked the results against IGoR. A later analysis scored TCR-TCR, TCR-HLA and TCR-CMV co-occurrence with hypergeometric tests, applying a repertoire-size bias correction to TCR pairs. False discovery rates were estimated in a later analysis by permuting HLA or CMV assignments 20 times. In a later analysis, co-occurring TCRs were grouped with DBSCAN, and TCRdist sequence similarity was added when clustering was performed within HLA-allele-positive subsets. For co-occurrence clustering, repertoires with fewer than 30,000 or more than 120,000 public chains were excluded, along with roughly 5 repertoires with anomalous nucleotide sharing. The table was pulled from immuneACCESS by TCRdb, which kept in-frame rearrangements only. Such tables lose some clones; where checked, under half of the loss comes from unresolved V genes, and the rest has no known cause. That table is the source of V, J and clone size, and D and trimming were worked out from the DNA. The sample table holds roughly 150,000 clones, of which 65% to 80% were seen once. The top ten hold under 2% of the sample.

In this sample, this clone turned up once. It has no known antigen specificity. No quality values exist for individual bases; no much larger clone is one base distant. Additional DNA sequences in this sample encode the identical CDR3. According to the germline V gene, CDR1 reads SGDLS and CDR2 reads YYNGEE. V lost 2 bases and J lost 2 bases; the stretch between them is 10 bases long. CDR3 length: 14 amino acids, cysteine to phenylalanine. Only CDR3 DNA is held: 42 bases, read in frame from base 1. The receptor was derived from a woman aged 30 to 39 in good health and CMV-seronegative. The rearrangement combines TRBV9 with TRBJ1-1; a confident D gene designation cannot be given. Sequenced input: PBMCs. Read as DNA, the sequence is TGTGCCAGCAGCGTGGCAGGCCTTAACACTGAAGCTTTCTTT. This is translated as CASSVAGLNTEAFF.